These 9 T cell receptor beta chains were sequenced from one sample in a study of shared clonotypes between healthy human individuals. The method was immunoSEQ multiplex PCR; TCRdb's version includes in-frame clones alone and lacks a portion of them. The sample holds 550,000 to 600,000 clones; about 98% are singletons and the top ten take 0.3%. Naive CD8 cells lacked CD45RO and underwent positive selection for CCR7, leaving out terminally differentiated effector memory CD45RA+ cells. The sequencing input was naive CD8+ T cells sorted from blood. Source of these receptors: a man aged 30 to 39 in good health.

This clone was seen once. The J gene is TRBJ2-3, the V gene TRBV6-1; 9 bases map to TRBD1. The V segment lost 4 bases and the J segment 0 bases; nucleotides outside the gene matches: 5. This CDR3 region has 16 residues. CDR1 and CDR2 from the germline V gene are MNHNS and SASEGT. CDR3 coding DNA: TGTGCCAGCAGTGGCTGGACAGGGGCTAGCACAGATACGCAGTATTTT. It encodes CASSGWTGASTDTQYF.

This clone was counted once. The chain uses TRBV7-8 and TRBJ2-7, with TRBD1 identical over 7 bases. There are 14 residues in the CDR3. Germline CDR1 and CDR2: SGHVS and FQNEAQ. With 7 bases clipped from V and 4 bases from J, the junction kept 10 bases outside the gene matches. The CDR3 sequence is CASILQGVGYEQYF. As DNA, the CDR3 is TGTGCCAGCATACTTCAGGGGGTAGGGTACGAGCAGTACTTC.

The chain employs TRBV10-3 and TRBJ2-7, with D possibly TRBD1 on 6 matching bases. CDR3 length equals 16 residues. Deletions cut 0 bases from V and 2 bases from J, with 14 bases between. Germline-derived CDR1 and CDR2 are ENHRY and SYGVKD. The DNA of the CDR3 is TGTGCCATCAGTGAGTCAGGGTCATACAGGGCCTACGAGCAGTACTTC. Encoded protein: CAISESGSYRAYEQYF.

CDR3 sequence: CASRLSGSGQETQYF. The CDR3 DNA reads TGTGCCAGCAGACTTAGCGGGAGTGGACAAGAGACCCAGTACTTC. The chain recombines TRBV28 with TRBJ2-5, with 9 bases aligning to TRBD2. The junction had 7 bases not matched to a gene; V was cut back by 6 bases and J by 2 bases. The CDR3 is 15 amino acids. The germline V gene encodes CDR1 MDHEN and CDR2 SYDVKM.

This chain joins TRBV9 and TRBJ2-1, with D hard to call. The germline CDR1 and CDR2 sequences are SGDLS and YYNGEE. Deletions cut 4 bases from V and 4 bases from J, with 15 bases between. The CDR3 extends over 15 amino acids. CDR3 DNA: TGTGCCAGCAGCCCTGGACGGACCTCGTACAATGAGCAGTTCTTC. It yields the protein CASSPGRTSYNEQFF.

The chain couples TRBV13 to TRBJ1-3, with D unresolved. CDR3 size: 13 residues. V dropped 1 base and J dropped 8 bases, with 9 bases sitting between them. CDR1 and CDR2 from the germline V gene are PRHDT and FYEKMQ (reference sequence). CDR3 nucleotides: TGTGCCAGCAGCTTAGAGTCCAGAGACACCATATATTTT. This sequence encodes CASSLESRDTIYF. Combining the CDR3 with reference TRBV13 and TRBJ1-3 gives the whole variable domain AAGVIQSPRHLIKEKRETATLKCYPIPRHDTVYWYQQGPGQDPQFLISFYEKMQSDKGSIPDRFSAQQFSDYHSELNMSSLELGDSALYFCASSLESRDTIYFGEGSWLTVV.

The chain links TRBV6-1 to TRBJ2-7; 9 positions agree with TRBD1. The ends lost 7 bases at V and 3 bases at J; junction bases unmatched: 4. This CDR3 has 13 residues. The V gene's germline CDR1 is MNHNS and CDR2 SASEGT. The CDR3 nucleotides are TGTGCCAGCAAAACAGGGGGCTACTACGAGCAGTACTTC. Encoded protein: CASKTGGYYEQYF.

The table lists this clone with a count of one. V gene TRBV4-1 combines with J gene TRBJ2-2, with D tentatively TRBD1 (6 bases). V lost 0 bases to trimming and J lost 7 bases, with 15 bases between them. Germline values: CDR1 MGHRA, CDR2 YSYEKL. The CDR3 is made up of 16 amino acids. This CDR3 is CASSQDRETTGGELFF. The CDR3 DNA reads as TGCGCCAGCAGCCAAGATCGGGAAACGACAGGCGGGGAGCTGTTTTTT.

This rearrangement joins TRBV5-5 to TRBJ1-2, with 8 bases aligning to TRBD1. V trimming: 2 bases; J trimming: 1 base; junction bases outside the gene matches: 4. This CDR3 is built from 15 residues. Germline CDR1 SGHKS, CDR2 YYEKEE (reference sequence). This CDR3 reads CASSLTDRDNYGYTF. The CDR3 DNA follows: TGTGCCAGCAGCTTAACGGACAGGGATAACTATGGCTACACCTTC.